These 26 T cell receptor beta chains came from one sample sequenced in a study of cytomegalovirus exposure and HLA in healthy donors. The PCR ran on 60 Vbeta and 13 Jbeta primers. Assay used: immunoSEQ multiplex PCR; TCRdb lists only in-frame clones, some missing. Of 95,000 to 150,000 clones listed, 15% to 20% are singletons. The material sequenced was PBMCs. Receptors were obtained from a female donor in good health and CMV-seropositive.

This chain's CDR3 is CAWGLAGGPGTGELFF. The DNA of the CDR3 is TGTGCGTGGGGACTAGCGGGAGGGCCGGGCACCGGGGAGCTGTTTTTT. The genes are TRBV30 and TRBJ2-2; 16 bases map to TRBD2. The CDR3 has 16 amino acids. Germline values: CDR1 GTSNPN, CDR2 SVGIG (reference sequence).

The chain carries TRBV19 and TRBJ2-7, with 7 bases aligning to TRBD1. This CDR3 has 13 residues. CDR1 and CDR2 (germline): LNHDA, SQIVND (reference sequence). The V and J ends lost 8 bases and 0 bases, in that order; junction bases with no gene match: 4. The CDR3 region has the DNA TGTGCCAGTCAATACAGGGGCTCCTACGAGCAGTACTTC. As protein: CASQYRGSYEQYF.

J is TRBJ1-1 and V is TRBV7-2; 7 bases agree with TRBD1. The CDR3 is 14 residues long. V lost 5 bases, J lost 7 bases, and 10 bases stayed unmatched. Germline CDR1 and CDR2: SGHTA and FQGNSA. The chain's CDR3 is CASSPGQSPYEAFF. CDR3 in DNA: TGTGCCAGCAGCCCGGGACAGTCCCCTTATGAAGCTTTCTTT. The whole variable domain, filled in from reference TRBV7-2 and TRBJ1-1, reads GAGVSQSPSNKVTEKGKDVELRCDPISGHTALYWYRQSLGQGLEFLIYFQGNSAPDKSGLPSDRFSAERTGGSVSTLTIQRTQQEDSAVYLCASSPGQSPYEAFFGQGTRLTVV.

In this sample, this clone turned up many times. This rearrangement joins TRBV7-9 to TRBJ2-7, with 7 bases lining up with TRBD1. CDR3 length: 16 amino acids. The J segment lost 0 bases and the V segment lost 1 base, leaving 6 bases of the junction unmatched. Germline-derived CDR1 and CDR2 are SEHNR and FQNEAQ (reference sequence). CDR3 residues: CASSLGGTVLSYEQYF. In nucleotides, the CDR3 is TGTGCCAGCAGCTTAGGAGGGACAGTTCTCTCCTACGAGCAGTACTTC.

The gene calls are TRBV29-1 and TRBJ2-5; tentatively, D is TRBD1 (8 bases). V was clipped by 4 bases and J by 5 bases, with 17 bases between them. CDR3 size: 14 residues. Germline CDR1 and CDR2: SQVTM and ANQGSEA. CDR3: CSVGGGQDWETQYF. The CDR3 DNA reads TGCAGCGTTGGGGGGGGACAGGACTGGGAGACCCAGTACTTC.

This chain uses TRBV7-6 with TRBJ1-5; 8 nucleotides line up with TRBD1. CDR3 length: 16 amino acids. Per the germline V gene, CDR1 is SGHVS and CDR2 is FNYEAQ. The junction had 6 bases not matched to a gene; V was cut back by 4 bases and J by 1 base. The CDR3 bases are TGTGCCAGCAGCTCCGGACAGGGTTTGAGCAATCAGCCCCAGCATTTT. Translating it yields CASSSGQGLSNQPQHF.

This clone was seen a handful of times. The chain links TRBV29-1 to TRBJ2-5; tentatively, D is TRBD1 (6 bases). This CDR3 region has 14 residues. The germline gives CDR1 SQVTM, CDR2 ANQGSEA. V was cut by 5 bases and J by 1 base, with 14 bases left in between. This CDR3 reads CSVQKGGLQETQYF. The CDR3 DNA follows: TGCAGCGTTCAAAAAGGGGGTCTCCAAGAGACCCAGTACTTC.

CDR3 DNA sequence: TGTGCCAGTAGTAGGAGGACAGGAGCCTACGAGCAGTACTTC. Translating gives CASSRRTGAYEQYF. The rearrangement links TRBV19 to TRBJ2-7, with 7 bases lining up with TRBD1. The junction had 5 bases not matched to a gene; V was cut back by 4 bases and J by 2 bases. This CDR3 spans 14 amino acids. In germline, CDR1 is LNHDA, CDR2 SQIVND (reference sequence).

In this sample, this clone turned up a few times. This chain connects TRBV4-2 to TRBJ2-1, with 9 nucleotides matching TRBD2. The CDR3 extends over 17 amino acids. The germline CDR1 and CDR2 sequences are LGHNA and YNFKEQ. With 1 base clipped from V and 0 bases from J, the junction kept 4 bases outside the gene matches. For the CDR3, the DNA is TGTGCCAGCAGCCAAGGGACTAGCGCTAGCTCCTACAATGAGCAGTTCTTC. Its protein is CASSQGTSASSYNEQFF.

This clone turned up a few times. The V and J genes are TRBV15 and TRBJ1-6, with a tentative D call TRBD1 (6 bases). The CDR3 length is 16 residues. Trimming removed 0 bases at V and 4 bases at J, with 10 bases between. Germline V gene lookup returns CDR1 LNHNV and CDR2 YYDKDF (reference sequence). The DNA for the CDR3 is TGTGCCACCAGCAGAGAGCTGACAGGTTATAATTCACCCCTCCACTTT. It encodes CATSRELTGYNSPLHF.

This clone was seen only a few times. This CDR3 reads CASSREGGGYNEQFF. The CDR3 DNA reads as TGCGCCAGCAGCCGAGAGGGGGGGGGATACAATGAGCAGTTCTTC. This chain joins TRBV4-3 and TRBJ2-1; D is possibly TRBD2 (7 bases). This CDR3 spans 15 amino acids. The V and J ends lost 4 bases and 4 bases respectively, with 14 bases between them. Germline values: CDR1 LGHNA, CDR2 YSLEER.

Here the CDR3 reads CASSLAITRVNSYEQYF. The CDR3, as DNA: TGTGCCAGCAGCTTAGCGATAACCAGGGTCAACTCCTACGAGCAGTACTTC. The chain has TRBV7-2 and TRBJ2-7; D is possibly TRBD1 (5 bases). The CDR3 is 17 amino acids. V lost 0 bases and J lost 0, with 15 bases in between. Germline V CDR1 and CDR2: SGHTA, FQGNSA.

This clone has just a few counts. The CDR3 reads CANHGTGDQPQHF. In nucleotides, the CDR3 is TGTGCCAATCATGGGACAGGGGATCAGCCCCAGCATTTT. The V and J genes are TRBV19 and TRBJ1-5; 10 bases line up with TRBD1. Germline V gives CDR1 LNHDA, CDR2 SQIVND (reference sequence). CDR3 length equals 13 residues. V was clipped by 10 bases and J by 5 bases; unmatched bases: 5.

For this clone: One end of the junction fails to match germline, which may point to a read error. The chain recombines TRBV7-7 with TRBJ2-3; D is perhaps TRBD1 (6 bases). There are 14 residues in the CDR3. Germline V gives CDR1 SSHAT, CDR2 FNYEAQ (reference sequence). The DNA for the CDR3 is TGTGCTAGCAGCTTGGGGGCACACACAGATACGCAGTATTTT. It codes for CASSLGAHTDTQYF.

The V call is TRBV4-3, the J call TRBJ1-4, with TRBD1 matching 7 bases. The CDR3 length is 17 residues. Per the germline V gene, CDR1 is LGHNA and CDR2 is YSLEER. The trim removed 0 bases at V and 4 bases at J, leaving 8 bases unmatched. CDR3 DNA: TGCGCCAGCAGCCAAGACGTCGGGGACAGTTTTAATGAAAAACTGTTTTTT. Protein: CASSQDVGDSFNEKLFF.

This chain uses TRBV10-1 with TRBJ2-7, with TRBD1 identical over 9 bases. This CDR3 is built from 15 residues. The germline V gene encodes CDR1 WNHNN and CDR2 SYGVQD (reference sequence). V shed 6 bases, J shed 3 bases, and the junction held 9 bases outside the gene matches. DNA for the CDR3: TGCGCCAGCAGCCTAGGACAGGGGACTATCTACGAGCAGTACTTC. It translates to CASSLGQGTIYEQYF.

The chain joins TRBV7-2 to TRBJ2-1, with D possibly being TRBD1 (6 bases). CDR1 and CDR2 from the germline V gene are SGHTA and FQGNSA. This CDR3 region has 16 residues. With 1 base removed from V and 4 bases from J, the gap between germline ends came to 14 bases. CDR3 residues: CASSLVGGPVYNEQFF. Here the CDR3 DNA reads TGTGCCAGCAGCTTAGTTGGGGGCCCCGTTTACAATGAGCAGTTCTTC.

The chain recombines TRBV19 with TRBJ2-1, with TRBD2 as a possible D gene (5 bases). The CDR3 totals 16 residues. With 0 bases removed from V and 4 bases from J, the gap between germline ends came to 13 bases. Germline V lookup: CDR1 LNHDA, CDR2 SQIVND (reference sequence). Written as DNA, the CDR3 is TGTGCCAGTAGTATAGAGGCGCTAGCACAATACAATGAGCAGTTCTTC. Translating gives CASSIEALAQYNEQFF.

V gene TRBV30 combines with J gene TRBJ1-2; 9 nucleotides align to TRBD1. This CDR3 is built from 14 residues. V gave up 4 bases and J gave up 6 bases; unmatched junction bases: 9. Germline-derived CDR1 and CDR2 are GTSNPN and SVGIG (reference sequence). The CDR3 DNA follows: TGTGCCTGGACCCCTTGGGGACAGGGTGATGGCTACACCTTC. Protein sequence: CAWTPWGQGDGYTF. The full variable domain, with the rest looked up from reference TRBV30 and TRBJ1-2, is SQTIHQWPATLVQPVGSPLSLECTVEGTSNPNLYWYRQAAGRGLQLLFYSVGIGQISSEVPQNLSASRPQDRQFILSSKKLLLSDSGFYLCAWTPWGQGDGYTFGSGTRLTVV.

This clone was counted only a few times. V and J are TRBV7-2 and TRBJ2-7, with D unclear. Germline-derived CDR1 and CDR2 are SGHTA and FQGNSA. V dropped 0 bases and J dropped 1 base, with 10 bases sitting between them. The CDR3 runs to 15 residues. The CDR3 sequence: CASSLAGSGSYEQYF. The CDR3 DNA follows: TGTGCCAGCAGCTTAGCAGGTTCAGGATCCTACGAGCAGTACTTC.

The chain recombines TRBV6-5 with TRBJ1-6; 7 bases agree with TRBD1. Trimming at V came to 9 bases and at J to 11 bases, leaving 10 bases not matched to a gene. CDR1 is MNHEY, CDR2 SVGAGI, per germline. The CDR3 sequence is 13 residues long. The CDR3 region has the DNA TGTGCCAGTGGGACAGTTTCTGCCCCACCCCTCCACTTT. Translation: CASGTVSAPPLHF.

This clone was observed a few times. The chain carries TRBV2 and TRBJ2-7, with TRBD1 identical over 8 bases. V was clipped by 7 bases and J by 6 bases; unmatched bases: 11. Germline V CDR1 and CDR2: SNHLY, FYNNEI. The CDR3 sequence is 14 residues long. The CDR3 DNA follows: TGTGCCAGCACACTAAACAGGGGGTATGGCGAGCAGTACTTC. This sequence encodes CASTLNRGYGEQYF. Together with reference TRBV2 and TRBJ2-7, the CDR3 gives the full variable domain: EPEVTQTPSHQVTQMGQEVILRCVPISNHLYFYWYRQILGQKVEFLVSFYNNEISEKSEIFDDQFSVERPDGSNFTLKIRSTKLEDSAMYFCASTLNRGYGEQYFGPGTRLTVT.

The chain employs TRBV28 and TRBJ2-5; TRBD1 matches 7 bases. This CDR3 has 15 amino acids. V shed 1 base and J 0 bases; nucleotides not matched to a gene: 2. Germline CDR1 reads MDHEN; CDR2 reads SYDVKM. DNA of the CDR3: TGTGCCAGCAGTTTATCGACAGGGTACCAAGAGACCCAGTACTTC. Encoded protein: CASSLSTGYQETQYF.

The chain carries TRBV6-1 and TRBJ1-1; 9 nucleotides match TRBD1. The CDR3 consists of 13 residues. J was trimmed by 5 bases and V by 7 bases; bases with no gene match: 5. Germline V gives CDR1 MNHNS, CDR2 SASEGT. The CDR3 reads CASMWGQGTEAFF. DNA for the CDR3: TGTGCCAGCATGTGGGGACAGGGTACTGAAGCTTTCTTT.

The chain recombines TRBV2 with TRBJ2-7; 7 bases align to TRBD1. Germline-derived CDR1 and CDR2 are SNHLY and FYNNEI. Trimming cost V 6 bases and J 4 bases; bases outside gene matches: 6. The CDR3 is 13 amino acids. The CDR3 DNA is TGTGCCAGCAGATTAGGACAGGAATACGAGCAGTACTTC. This gives the protein CASRLGQEYEQYF.

V and J are TRBV7-8 and TRBJ2-1; tentative D call: TRBD1 (5 bases). This CDR3 is built from 16 residues. Trimming took off 7 bases at V and 1 base at J, with 17 bases between the two ends. Germline lookup yields CDR1 SGHVS and CDR2 FQNEAQ. Here the CDR3 DNA reads TGTGCCAGCACCGACGAAGGCAGGGTGTCCTACAATGAGCAGTTCTTC. Its protein is CASTDEGRVSYNEQFF.